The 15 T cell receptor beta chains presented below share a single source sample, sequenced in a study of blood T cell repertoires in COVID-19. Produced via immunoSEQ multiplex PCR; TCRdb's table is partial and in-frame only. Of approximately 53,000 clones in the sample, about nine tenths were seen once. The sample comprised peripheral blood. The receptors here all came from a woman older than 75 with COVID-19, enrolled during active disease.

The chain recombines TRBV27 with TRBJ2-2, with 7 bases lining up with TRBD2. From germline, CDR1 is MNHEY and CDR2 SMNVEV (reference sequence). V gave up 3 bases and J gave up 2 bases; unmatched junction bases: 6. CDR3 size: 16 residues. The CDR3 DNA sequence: TGTGCCAGCAGTTTGGGGGGGAGGGGTAACACCGGGGAGCTGTTTTTT. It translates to CASSLGGRGNTGELFF.

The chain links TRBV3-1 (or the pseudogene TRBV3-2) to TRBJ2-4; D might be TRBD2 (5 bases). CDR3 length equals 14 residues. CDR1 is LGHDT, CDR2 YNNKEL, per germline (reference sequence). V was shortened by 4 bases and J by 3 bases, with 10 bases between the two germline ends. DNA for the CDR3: TGTGCCAGCAGCCCCCCGAGGGTCAAAAACATTCAGTACTTC. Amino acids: CASSPPRVKNIQYF.

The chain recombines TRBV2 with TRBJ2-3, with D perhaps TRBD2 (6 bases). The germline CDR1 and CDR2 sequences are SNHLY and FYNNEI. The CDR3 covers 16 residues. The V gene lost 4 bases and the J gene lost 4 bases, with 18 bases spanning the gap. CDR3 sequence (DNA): TGTGCCAGCAGTGTGGGTGGGGTATGGGGGGCAGATACGCAGTATTTT. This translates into CASSVGGVWGADTQYF. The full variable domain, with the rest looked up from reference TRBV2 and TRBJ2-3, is EPEVTQTPSHQVTQMGQEVILRCVPISNHLYFYWYRQILGQKVEFLVSFYNNEISEKSEIFDDQFSVERPDGSNFTLKIRSTKLEDSAMYFCASSVGGVWGADTQYFGPGTRLTVL.

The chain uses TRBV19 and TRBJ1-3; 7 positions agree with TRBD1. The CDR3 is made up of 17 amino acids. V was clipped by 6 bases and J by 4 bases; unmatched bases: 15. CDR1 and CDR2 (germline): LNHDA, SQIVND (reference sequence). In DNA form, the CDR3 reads TGTGCCAGTAGAAGGCGAAACAGGGGAGAGTTGGGAAACACCATATATTTT. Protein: CASRRRNRGELGNTIYF.

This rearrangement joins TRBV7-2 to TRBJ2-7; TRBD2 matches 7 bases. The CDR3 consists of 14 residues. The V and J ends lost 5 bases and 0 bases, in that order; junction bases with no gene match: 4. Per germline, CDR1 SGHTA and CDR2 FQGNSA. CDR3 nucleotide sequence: TGTGCCAGCAGCCAAGCGGGGCTCTCCTACGAGCAGTACTTC. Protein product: CASSQAGLSYEQYF.

The CDR3 DNA is TGTGCCAGCAGTTTCACTTCGGGGGGTGCTCAAGATACGCAGTATTTT. It encodes CASSFTSGGAQDTQYF. V is TRBV27 and J is TRBJ2-3, with 7 bases identical to TRBD2. The CDR3 extends over 16 amino acids. With 3 bases clipped from V and 5 bases from J, the junction kept 11 bases outside the gene matches. The germline gives CDR1 MNHEY, CDR2 SMNVEV (reference sequence).

CDR3 region: CASSQDQMTVQGYTF. In DNA, the CDR3 is TGCGCCAGCAGCCAAGATCAGATGACAGTTCAAGGCTACACCTTC. This chain joins TRBV4-1 and TRBJ1-2; D is possibly TRBD1 (5 bases). The CDR3 sequence is 15 residues long. Per the germline V gene, CDR1 is MGHRA and CDR2 is YSYEKL. Trimming removed 0 bases from V and 8 bases from J, with 16 bases in between.

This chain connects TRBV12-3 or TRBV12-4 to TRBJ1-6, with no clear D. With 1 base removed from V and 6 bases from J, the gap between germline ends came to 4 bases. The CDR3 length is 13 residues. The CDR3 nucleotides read TGTGCCAGCAGTTTAGGCGCTAATTCACCCCTCCACTTT. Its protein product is CASSLGANSPLHF.

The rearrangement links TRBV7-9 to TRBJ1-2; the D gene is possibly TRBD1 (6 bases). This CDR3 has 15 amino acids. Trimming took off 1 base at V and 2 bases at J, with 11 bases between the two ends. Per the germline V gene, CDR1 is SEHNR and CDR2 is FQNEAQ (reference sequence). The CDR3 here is CASSLVATGNYGYTF. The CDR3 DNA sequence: TGTGCCAGCAGCTTAGTTGCGACAGGCAACTATGGCTACACCTTC.

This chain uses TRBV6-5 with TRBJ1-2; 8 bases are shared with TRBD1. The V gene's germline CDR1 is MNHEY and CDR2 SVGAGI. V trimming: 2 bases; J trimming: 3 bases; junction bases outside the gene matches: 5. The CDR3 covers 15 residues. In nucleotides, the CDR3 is TGTGCCAGCAGTTACCTGACAGGGGCAGACTATGGCTACACCTTC. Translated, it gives CASSYLTGADYGYTF.

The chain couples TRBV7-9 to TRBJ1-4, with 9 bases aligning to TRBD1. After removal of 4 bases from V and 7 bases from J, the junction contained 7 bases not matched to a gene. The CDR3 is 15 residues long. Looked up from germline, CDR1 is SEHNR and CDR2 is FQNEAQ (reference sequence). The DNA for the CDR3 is TGTGCCAGCAGCTCAGGGACAGGGAGGACTGAAAAACTGTTTTTT. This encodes CASSSGTGRTEKLFF.

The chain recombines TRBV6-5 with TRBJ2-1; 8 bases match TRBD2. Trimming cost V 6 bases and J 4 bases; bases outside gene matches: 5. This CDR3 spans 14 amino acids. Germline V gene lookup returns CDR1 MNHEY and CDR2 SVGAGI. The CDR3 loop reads CASSTPSGYNEQFF. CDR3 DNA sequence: TGTGCCAGCAGCACCCCTAGCGGGTACAATGAGCAGTTCTTC.

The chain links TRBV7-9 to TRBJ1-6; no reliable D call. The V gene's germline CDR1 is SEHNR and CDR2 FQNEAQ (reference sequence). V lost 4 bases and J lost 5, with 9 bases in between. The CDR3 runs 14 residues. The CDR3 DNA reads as TGTGCCAGCAGCTCCGACACGGATAATTCACCCCTCCACTTT. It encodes CASSSDTDNSPLHF.

The CDR3 here is CASSGTPGGNQPQHF. CDR3 DNA: TGTGCCAGCTCGGGGACCCCGGGGGGCAATCAGCCCCAGCATTTT. The chain is built from TRBV18 and TRBJ1-5; a possible D gene is TRBD1 (5 bases). The germline V gene encodes CDR1 KGHSH and CDR2 LQKENI. The CDR3 consists of 15 residues. Trimming took off 6 bases at V and 2 bases at J, with 14 bases between the two ends. Complete variable domain (other parts from reference TRBV18 and TRBJ1-5): NAGVMQNPRHLVRRRGQEARLRCSPMKGHSHVYWYRQLPEEGLKFMVYLQKENIIDESGMPKERFSAEFPKEGPSILRIQQVVRGDSAAYFCASSGTPGGNQPQHFGDGTRLSIL.

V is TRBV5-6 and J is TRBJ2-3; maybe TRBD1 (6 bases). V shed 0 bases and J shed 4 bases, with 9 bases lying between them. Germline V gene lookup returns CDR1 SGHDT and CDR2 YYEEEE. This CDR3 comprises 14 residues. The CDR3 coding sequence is TGTGCCAGCAGCTTGGGAGGGGGAGCAGATACGCAGTATTTT. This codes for CASSLGGGADTQYF. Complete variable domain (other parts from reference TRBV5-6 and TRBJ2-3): DAGVTQSPTHLIKTRGQQVTLRCSPKSGHDTVSWYQQALGQGPQFIFQYYEEEERQRGNFPDRFSGHQFPNYSSELNVNALLLGDSALYLCASSLGGGADTQYFGPGTRLTVL.